One sample yielded the 5 T cell receptor beta chains listed below, sequenced in a study of CD8+CD57+ T cells in acquired aplastic anemia. It was genomic DNA that served as the template for profiling TCR beta VDJ and CDR3. Via MiXCR, TCRdb re-called the reads, giving one row per CDR3 protein. The data hold under 200,000 distinct CDR3 sequences, with around 65% observed a single time. The source material was sorted CD4+, CD8+, or CD8+CD57+ T cells (not recorded which) from PBMCs. Every receptor here comes from a human donor with severe aplastic anemia or a healthy control (not recorded which).

The chain combines TRBV5-1 with TRBJ1-1; 11 nucleotides match TRBD1. The CDR3 runs to 19 residues. CDR1 and CDR2 (germline): SGHRS, YFSETQ. The V segment lost 3 bases and the J segment 4 bases; nucleotides outside the gene matches: 17. The CDR3 is CASSYQPWGQGGGCTEAFF. The CDR3 DNA is TGCGCCAGCAGCTACCAGCCCTGGGGACAGGGGGGTGGGTGCACTGAAGCTTTCTTT.

This chain joins TRBV12-3 or TRBV12-4 and TRBJ1-2; tentatively, D is TRBD1 (5 bases). Trimming shortened V by 2 bases and J by 5 bases, and 12 bases separated the two germline ends. The CDR3 extends over 14 amino acids. The CDR3 DNA follows: TGTGCCAGCAGTTTATCTGGGGGAGGATATGGCTACACCTTC. It translates to CASSLSGGGYGYTF.

This chain links TRBV19 with TRBJ2-2; TRBD1 matches 9 bases. V shed 6 bases and J 6 bases; nucleotides not matched to a gene: 5. CDR1 is LNHDA, CDR2 SQIVND, per germline (reference sequence). CDR3 length equals 14 residues. CDR3 nucleotide sequence: TGTGCCAGTAGCCGGGACAGGGAGGCCGGGGAGCTGTTTTTT. Translation gives CASSRDREAGELFF.

V gene TRBV14 combines with J gene TRBJ2-2; 7 positions agree with TRBD1. Germline V gene sequence: CDR1 SGHDN, CDR2 FVKESK. Unmatched junction bases numbered 8, after V lost 3 bases and J lost 4 bases. This CDR3 has 16 amino acids. In DNA, the CDR3 is TGTGCCAGCAGCCATGAACAGGGGCTGGGCACCGGGGAGCTGTTTTTT. This encodes CASSHEQGLGTGELFF. Looking up the rest from reference TRBV14 and TRBJ2-2 gives the full variable domain: EAGVTQFPSHSVIEKGQTVTLRCDPISGHDNLYWYRRVMGKEIKFLLHFVKESKQDESGMPNNRFLAERTGGTYSTLKVQPAELEDSGVYFCASSHEQGLGTGELFFGEGSRLTVL.

Only a few counts were recorded for this clonotype. This chain connects TRBV10-2 to TRBJ2-7; TRBD1 might be the D (6 bases). V lost 8 bases, J lost 6 bases, and 14 bases lay in between. The CDR3 totals 12 residues. Germline V lookup: CDR1 WSHSY, CDR2 SAAADI. CDR3: CASAQGTLEQYF. The CDR3 coding sequence is TGCGCCAGCGCTCAGGGGACCCTCGAGCAGTACTTC.